The 22 T cell receptor beta chains reported below all come from one sample, sequenced in a study of T-cell reconstitution after alpha-beta-depleted transplantation in children. Unique molecular identifiers were used in preparing the TCRbeta library. TCRdb re-analysed the PCR reads in MiXCR, keeping a single row per CDR3 protein. The repertoire holds hundreds of thousands of distinct CDR3 sequences, with under 12% as singletons. Source: PBMCs, taken before TCRalphabeta/CD19-depleted stem cell transplant. These receptors were collected from a child aged 2 to 15 with inherited bone marrow failure, due to receive a stem cell transplant.

In this sample, this clonotype turned up many times. V usage is TRBV15 and J usage is TRBJ2-1; perhaps TRBD1 as D (6 bases). Trimming took off 1 base at V and 3 bases at J, with 10 bases between the two ends. Germline V gives CDR1 LNHNV, CDR2 YYDKDF (reference sequence). This CDR3 has 15 residues. The chain's CDR3 is CATSRGQALYNEQFF. In DNA, the CDR3 is TGTGCCACCAGCAGAGGACAGGCCCTCTACAATGAGCAGTTCTTC.

The chain recombines TRBV2 with TRBJ2-1, with 7 bases that match TRBD2. V shed 1 base, J shed 6 bases, and the junction held 9 bases outside the gene matches. The V gene's germline CDR1 is SNHLY and CDR2 FYNNEI. CDR3 length: 16 residues. The CDR3 spells CASSEDGGRKLNEQFF. The CDR3 coding sequence is TGTGCCAGCAGTGAAGACGGCGGGAGAAAGCTCAATGAGCAGTTCTTC.

This clonotype was recorded a few times. The chain recombines TRBV15 with TRBJ1-5; D is possibly TRBD1 (6 bases). The CDR3 is 15 amino acids. Germline V gives CDR1 LNHNV, CDR2 YYDKDF (reference sequence). Trimming left V 0 bases short and J 2 bases short, with 8 bases between. CDR3 bases: TGTGCCACCAGCAGAGAACAGGGAGGCAATCAGCCCCAGCATTTT. Translation gives CATSREQGGNQPQHF. Based on the CDR3 plus reference TRBV15 and TRBJ1-5, the full variable domain is DAMVIQNPRYQVTQFGKPVTLSCSQTLNHNVMYWYQQKSSQAPKLLFHYYDKDFNNEADTPDNFQSRRPNTSFCFLDIRSPGLGDTAMYLCATSREQGGNQPQHFGDGTRLSIL.

This clonotype has at least ten counts. The chain couples TRBV10-3 to TRBJ2-7, with 7 bases that match TRBD2. Losses at the gene ends were 5 bases for V and 4 bases for J; bases not matched to a gene: 14. The CDR3 consists of 16 residues. The germline gives CDR1 ENHRY, CDR2 SYGVKD. The CDR3 loop is CAISTQGLGGSYEQYF. The DNA of the CDR3 is TGTGCCATCAGTACCCAGGGATTGGGCGGGAGTTACGAGCAGTACTTC.

This clonotype was found many times. The J gene is TRBJ1-1, the V gene TRBV12-3 or TRBV12-4; TRBD1 is a possible D gene (5 bases). Deletions cut 6 bases from V and 8 bases from J, with 19 bases between. This CDR3 has 14 amino acids. Here the CDR3 reads CASSPTGLYGEAFF. DNA for the CDR3: TGTGCCAGCAGCCCTACAGGCTTGTACGGGGAAGCTTTCTTT.

This clonotype was observed a handful of times. The chain joins TRBV7-2 to TRBJ2-7; either TRBD1 or TRBD2 may fit D (7 bases each). V shed 5 bases and J shed 2 bases, with 16 bases lying between them. CDR1 and CDR2 (germline): SGHTA, FQGNSA. The CDR3 has 15 residues. In DNA, the CDR3 is TGTGCCAGCAGCCGCAAGCGGGACAGAGCCTACGAGCAGTACTTC. Translation: CASSRKRDRAYEQYF.

This clonotype was recorded at least ten times. The chain has TRBV11-2 and TRBJ1-6; perhaps TRBD1 as D (5 bases). The CDR3 length is 15 residues. Trimming took off 2 bases at V and 7 bases at J, with 12 bases between the two ends. The germline V gene encodes CDR1 SGHAT and CDR2 FQNNGV. CDR3 sequence: CASSLRDGGNSPLHF. In nucleotides, the CDR3 is TGTGCCAGCAGCTTACGGGACGGCGGGAATTCACCCCTCCACTTT.

This clonotype was observed many times. The genes are TRBV4-1 and TRBJ2-2, with D unclear. The CDR3 is 14 amino acids. The V gene's germline CDR1 is MGHRA and CDR2 YSYEKL. Trimming stripped 4 bases from V and 1 base from J, with 7 bases between. For the CDR3, the DNA is TGCGCCAGCAGCCGCCCAGGGAACACCGGGGAGCTGTTTTTT. It codes for CASSRPGNTGELFF.

Comments on this clonotype: This sequence may be a read error, since a much larger clone differs from it by one base. V usage is TRBV29-1 and J usage is TRBJ1-2; tentative D call: TRBD1 (5 bases). The germline gives CDR1 SQVTM, CDR2 ANQGSEA. V lost 4 bases and J 4 bases, leaving 13 bases between the germline ends. The CDR3 extends over 13 amino acids. The CDR3 is CSVVRQPFYGYTF. The CDR3 coding sequence is TGCAGCGTTGTAAGACAGCCCTTCTATGGCTACACCTTC.

This clonotype was observed at least ten times. Written as DNA, the CDR3 is TGTGCCAGCTCACACGGGACTAGCGGGCAAGAGACCCAGTACTTC. This encodes CASSHGTSGQETQYF. This chain joins TRBV18 and TRBJ2-5; 12 bases match TRBD2. CDR1 KGHSH and CDR2 LQKENI come from the germline V gene. CDR3 length equals 15 residues. With 4 bases clipped from V and 2 bases from J, the junction kept 2 bases outside the gene matches.

This clonotype was observed many times. The V gene is TRBV24-1, the J gene TRBJ2-7, with 11 bases lining up with TRBD2. Germline assignment: CDR1 KGHDR and CDR2 SFDVKD. V shed 5 bases and J 3 bases; nucleotides not matched to a gene: 5. The CDR3 is 15 amino acids. In nucleotides, the CDR3 is TGTGCCACCAGTGGGGGACTAGCGGAGGACTACGAGCAGTACTTC. Residues: CATSGGLAEDYEQYF.

This clonotype was seen at least ten times. The gene calls are TRBV5-6 and TRBJ2-1, with TRBD2 as a possible D gene (7 bases). V was clipped by 1 base and J by 3 bases, with 11 bases between them. In germline, CDR1 is SGHDT, CDR2 YYEEEE. The CDR3 spans 15 residues. CDR3 protein: CASSLRGRDYNEQFF. CDR3 DNA: TGTGCCAGCAGCTTGAGGGGGAGGGACTACAATGAGCAGTTCTTC.

Only a few counts were recorded for this clonotype. The chain joins TRBV7-2 to TRBJ1-6; 9 bases map to TRBD1. The CDR3 is made up of 16 amino acids. CDR1 is SGHTA and CDR2 is FQGNSA in the germline V gene. The ends lost 5 bases at V and 9 bases at J; junction bases unmatched: 11. CDR3 sequence: CASSPSDRGWGSPLHF. Written as DNA, the CDR3 is TGTGCCAGCAGCCCCTCGGACAGGGGATGGGGTTCACCCCTCCACTTT.

This clonotype was observed a few times. The chain couples TRBV5-4 to TRBJ2-7; 8 bases fit TRBD1. In germline, CDR1 is SGHNT, CDR2 YYREEE (reference sequence). The CDR3 covers 13 residues. V lost 4 bases and J lost 6; bases outside the gene matches: 6. The chain's CDR3 is CASSPGQGAEQYF. Here the CDR3 DNA reads TGTGCCAGCAGCCCAGGACAGGGTGCCGAGCAGTACTTC.

This clonotype was detected ten times or more. The chain couples TRBV5-1 to TRBJ1-2, with 9 nucleotides matching TRBD1. Germline V gene lookup returns CDR1 SGHRS and CDR2 YFSETQ. V was pared by 6 bases and J by 8 bases, with 11 bases of the junction left unmatched. This CDR3 contains 14 residues. The CDR3 spells CASTPNTGGRGYTF. The CDR3 DNA reads TGCGCCAGCACTCCTAATACAGGGGGCAGGGGCTACACCTTC.

This clonotype was picked up many times. The CDR3 nucleotides are TGCGCCAGCAGCGAAGGGGTGTTCTCCTACGAGCAGTACTTC. Protein: CASSEGVFSYEQYF. The genes are TRBV4-1 and TRBJ2-7, with D possibly matching TRBD1 (5 bases). This CDR3 spans 14 amino acids. Germline CDR1 is MGHRA and CDR2 is YSYEKL. Trimming stripped 5 bases from V and 0 bases from J, with 11 bases between.

This clonotype was recorded many times. CDR3 in DNA: TGTGCCAGCAGCTTGGCACCTAGCGGGGGACCGACTTACGAGCAGTACTTC. Translation: CASSLAPSGGPTYEQYF. The rearrangement uses TRBV7-9 and TRBJ2-7; 10 bases line up with TRBD2. Losses at the gene ends were 3 bases for V and 4 bases for J; bases not matched to a gene: 12. Germline V CDR1 and CDR2: SEHNR, FQNEAQ (reference sequence). The CDR3 extends over 17 amino acids.

The genes are TRBV20-1 and TRBJ1-6, with 8 bases lining up with TRBD1. V shed 3 bases and J 0 bases; nucleotides not matched to a gene: 7. Germline V CDR1 and CDR2: DFQATT, SNEGSKA (reference sequence). CDR3 size: 17 residues. This CDR3 reads CSAREDRDFSYNSPLHF. The CDR3 DNA reads TGCAGTGCTAGGGAGGACAGGGACTTCTCCTATAATTCACCCCTCCACTTT.

The rearrangement links TRBV5-4 to TRBJ1-2; D is uncertain. The CDR3 has 14 residues. V was pared by 0 bases and J by 4 bases, with 10 bases between. In germline, CDR1 is SGHNT, CDR2 YYREEE (reference sequence). The CDR3 sequence is CASSLAYSVYGYTF. Here the CDR3 DNA reads TGTGCCAGCAGCTTGGCTTACAGCGTCTATGGCTACACCTTC.

This clonotype appeared many times. V usage is TRBV4-3 and J usage is TRBJ2-3, with D unresolved. CDR1 and CDR2 from the germline V gene are LGHNA and YSLEER. Trimming took off 4 bases at V and 0 bases at J, with 5 bases between the two ends. The CDR3 is 13 residues long. CDR3 coding DNA: TGCGCCAGCAGCCGCAGGAGCACAGATACGCAGTATTTT. It is translated as CASSRRSTDTQYF.

This clonotype was recorded many times. This chain links TRBV27 with TRBJ2-7, with a possible D match to TRBD2 (6 bases). Germline-derived CDR1 and CDR2 are MNHEY and SMNVEV (reference sequence). V gave up 4 bases and J gave up 0 bases, with 16 bases separating them. The CDR3 covers 16 residues. The CDR3 loop reads CASSWDGGYSSYEQYF. The CDR3 bases are TGTGCCAGCAGTTGGGACGGAGGGTACAGCTCCTACGAGCAGTACTTC.

The genes are TRBV11-1 and TRBJ2-7; 9 bases match TRBD1. The CDR3 has 16 residues. The germline gives CDR1 SGHAT, CDR2 FQDESV (reference sequence). V shed 0 bases, J shed 2 bases, and the junction held 5 bases outside the gene matches. The CDR3 DNA sequence: TGTGCCAGCAGCTTAGCCAGGGACAGGGCCGCCTACGAGCAGTACTTC. Its protein is CASSLARDRAAYEQYF. The whole variable domain, remainder taken from reference TRBV11-1 and TRBJ2-7, is EAEVAQSPRYKITEKSQAVAFWCDPISGHATLYWYRQILGQGPELLVQFQDESVVDDSQLPKDRFSAERLKGVDSTLKIQPAELGDSAMYLCASSLARDRAAYEQYFGPGTRLTVT.